This paragraph covers one T cell receptor beta chain sequence. There are a few counts of this clonotype. The specificity of this receptor is unknown. No quality values exist for individual bases; no much larger clone is one base distant. This record comes from a study of T cells in Graves' hyperthyroidism and ophthalmopathy (dated 2019 in TCRdb). Looking at the study overall: Peripheral blood was sampled at the time of initial diagnosis, prior to any treatment. To identify distinguishing TCR V-J signatures, a discovery cohort of 100 or so patients was used, comprising 40 to 45 with Graves' ophthalmopathy and around 57 with stable Graves' hyperthyroidism. The paper reports TCR Vbeta CDR3 sequencing of 135 peripheral blood samples: fewer than 50 ophthalmopathy, about 75 hyperthyroidism and around 17 progressor patients. Following sampling, methimazole starting at 30 mg daily was given to hyperthyroidism patients, and high-dose intravenous methylprednisolone was given to ophthalmopathy patients. Prospective prediction of ophthalmopathy was tested in an independent validation cohort of 18 hyperthyroidism patients and 17 patients who later progressed to ophthalmopathy. The roughly 100 discovery patients were randomly split 7:3 into training and test sets. The study also compared thyroid tissue and blood T-cell repertoires from 5 to 7 Graves' hyperthyroidism patients. Overall study results and their limits: Sample size was not statistically predetermined, and investigators were not blinded to group allocation. In validation, progression to ophthalmopathy was predicted by the model with 70.59% sensitivity and roughly 72% specificity, a median of roughly six months before onset. A 13 V-J signature model separated ophthalmopathy from stable hyperthyroidism, with 87.88% sensitivity and just under 84% specificity in cross-validation and 80%/75% in testing. Most expanded thyroid clonotypes (frequency above 0.001) were also detected in blood, suggesting blood repertoires may reflect thyroid immune responses.

Hyperthyroidism patients were newly diagnosed, had a disease duration of under 2 months, and were aged 18 to 65 years. Patients with uncontrolled infections, other autoimmune diseases, pregnancy or lactation were excluded. Diagnoses were based on clinical symptoms, serum thyroxine and TRAb, thyroid ultrasound and orbital computed tomography. Blood from progressor patients was collected at the time of first diagnosis with hyperthyroidism, before any ophthalmopathy symptoms had appeared. Ficoll-Paque density gradient centrifugation was used to isolate PBMCs from 8.5 to 10 ml of fresh peripheral blood. Patients classed as progressors first received a Graves' hyperthyroidism diagnosis and then went on to develop ophthalmopathy during follow-up. Total RNA was extracted using Trizol reagent, and RNA quality was assessed on an Agilent 2100 Bioanalyzer. Germline trimming amounts to 4 bases on V and 6 bases on J, with 5 as the count of junction bases outside the gene matches. CDR1 and CDR2 are read off the germline V gene as SNHLY and FYNNEI. The CDR3 holds 15 amino acids from the cysteine to the phenylalanine. The only DNA kept is the CDR3, 45 bases in frame from the first base.

Amplification of TCR beta CDR3 regions was carried out from RNA transcripts. A first-round RT-PCR of the TCR CDR3 used the HTBI primer set with the Qiagen OneStep RT-PCR kit. The libraries were constructed in a second round of multiplex PCR and then size-selected and purified. Libraries were sequenced paired-end with 100 bp reads on an Illumina HiSeq2000. Processing in the source paper ran as follows. SOAPnuke was used to process the raw data, throwing out any read that contained adapters or uncalled bases, had a mean Phred below 15, or lacked an exact constant-primer or identifier match. COPE v1.2.5 was used to merge the high-quality paired reads, and each unique nucleotide sequence was defined as a clonotype. MiTCR v1.1 was used to align the clonotypes against IMGT TRBV, TRBD and TRBJ reference segments. The analysis was restricted to V-J combinations with a frequency above 0.0001, which together covered roughly 99% of the repertoires. The TCS score was defined as F50 (clonal expansion) divided by E x V (chaos), with BLOSUM62-based TCRdist calculated between CDR3 peptides within each V-J. Welch's t-statistics and random forest reduced roughly 540 V-J features to 13, which were used in a naive Bayes classifier (R e1071). TCRdb redid the processing of the public reads, applying fastp at Q25 and MiXCR, and retained in-frame beta chains. Rows are combined by CDR3 protein, so each entry shows the most common genes and DNA. TCRdb's processing, not the study's, gives the V and J calls here. The sample profile shows around 340,000 distinct CDR3 sequences; 17% of them were found once. 30% to 35% of the sample is held by the ten biggest clonotypes.

The TCR sequence derives from a woman younger than 45 with Graves' hyperthyroidism that later progressed to Graves' ophthalmopathy. The source material was blood. This sequence uses TRBV2 and TRBJ2-3, with 12 central nucleotides matching TRBD2. The nucleotide sequence is TGTGCCAGCAGTGGGACTAGCGGGGTGGGTGATACGCAGTATTTT. Translated, it reads CASSGTSGVGDTQYF. Where the CDR3 stops, the reference TRBV2 and TRBJ2-3 genes take over; the full variable domain is EPEVTQTPSHQVTQMGQEVILRCVPISNHLYFYWYRQILGQKVEFLVSFYNNEISEKSEIFDDQFSVERPDGSNFTLKIRSTKLEDSAMYFCASSGTSGVGDTQYFGPGTRLTVL.